The 24 T cell receptor beta chains given below trace back to one sample, sequenced in a study of T cell responses to AZD1222 COVID-19 vaccine. Method: immunoSEQ multiplex PCR; TCRdb's copy keeps in-frame clones and lacks some. The repertoire holds some 150,000 clones, with about nine tenths as singletons. This sample comprised peripheral blood, obtained on day 0 of MenACWY control vaccination. Source of these receptors: an adult in good health.

The chain carries TRBV7-2 and TRBJ2-7, with D tentatively TRBD2 (5 bases). The CDR3 covers 15 residues. Germline-derived CDR1 and CDR2 are SGHTA and FQGNSA. V lost 5 bases and J lost 2, with 16 bases in between. The CDR3 DNA follows: TGTGCCAGCAGCCCAAACTTCAGAGGGCCCTACGAGCAGTACTTC. Translation: CASSPNFRGPYEQYF.

This chain joins TRBV20-1 and TRBJ1-5, with D possibly TRBD1 on 5 matching bases. Trimming took off 3 bases at V and 2 bases at J, with 14 bases between the two ends. The CDR3 length is 15 residues. Per germline, CDR1 DFQATT and CDR2 SNEGSKA (reference sequence). DNA of the CDR3: TGCAGTGCTAGTTTGGTAGGGGTGGGCAATCAGCCCCAGCATTTT. Its protein is CSASLVGVGNQPQHF.

This chain joins TRBV9 and TRBJ1-3, with D possibly being TRBD1 (5 bases). V was trimmed by 0 bases and J by 2 bases, leaving 9 bases between them. Germline CDR1 and CDR2: SGDLS and YYNGEE. This CDR3 is built from 15 residues. CDR3 sequence reads: CASSVGGGTGNTIYF. The CDR3 DNA follows: TGTGCCAGCAGCGTAGGCGGGGGTACTGGAAACACCATATATTTT.

The chain recombines TRBV19 with TRBJ1-1; D not certain. The CDR3 length is 13 residues. Germline lookup yields CDR1 LNHDA and CDR2 SQIVND (reference sequence). V lost 5 bases and J lost 0, with 7 bases in between. The CDR3 loop reads CASSQKMNTEAFF. CDR3 nucleotides: TGTGCCAGTAGTCAAAAAATGAACACTGAAGCTTTCTTT.

The chain recombines TRBV21-1 with TRBJ2-2; no check of the table's D call, TRBD2, against the DNA was made. TRBV21-1 is a pseudogene segment. The CDR3 length is 16 residues. The CDR3 sequence: CASWTSGWLMKGELFF. CDR3 nucleotides: TGTGCCAGTTGGACTAGCGGGTGGCTTATGAAAGGGGAGCTGTTTTTT.

The chain combines TRBV11-3 with TRBJ1-1, with 7 bases aligning to TRBD1. Germline V lookup: CDR1 SGHNT, CDR2 YENEEA. This CDR3 contains 14 residues. V dropped 4 bases and J dropped 5; count of bases not matched to a gene: 7. CDR3 in DNA: TGTGCCAGCAGCTCCTTCGTACAGGGGACTGAAGCTTTCTTT. This encodes CASSSFVQGTEAFF.

The chain employs TRBV2 and TRBJ1-2, with D unresolved. Between the trimmed V and J ends, which lost 2 bases and 0 bases, there was a span of 4 bases. CDR3 length: 13 amino acids. Germline V gene lookup returns CDR1 SNHLY and CDR2 FYNNEI. The CDR3 sequence: CASSETPNYGYTF. CDR3 sequence (DNA): TGTGCCAGCAGTGAAACTCCTAACTATGGCTACACCTTC.

V usage is TRBV27 and J usage is TRBJ2-7; D call uncertain. The V gene lost 2 bases and the J gene lost 5 bases, with 10 bases spanning the gap. Germline CDR1 reads MNHEY; CDR2 reads SMNVEV (reference sequence). The CDR3 runs 13 residues. This CDR3 reads CASSLGPPHEQYV. In DNA form, the CDR3 reads TGTGCCAGCAGTTTAGGACCGCCCCACGAGCAGTACGTC.

This clone appeared a single time. The V gene is TRBV6-2 or TRBV6-3, the J gene TRBJ1-5; 7 bases line up with TRBD1. CDR1 and CDR2 from the germline V gene are MNHEY and SVGEGT. This CDR3 has 16 amino acids. The ends lost 3 bases at V and 7 bases at J; junction bases unmatched: 12. This chain's CDR3 is CASSYSATGVRQPQHF. CDR3 DNA sequence: TGTGCCAGCAGTTATTCCGCTACAGGGGTGCGGCAGCCCCAGCATTTT.

This sequence joins TRBV7-2 and TRBJ1-3; D unresolved. Trimming pared 0 bases from V and 9 bases from J, leaving 9 bases between. CDR1 is SGHTA, CDR2 FQGNSA, per germline. CDR3 size: 13 residues. The CDR3 bases are TGTGCCAGCAGCTTAGCGCAGGACCGCACCATATATTTT. Its translation is CASSLAQDRTIYF.

The chain recombines TRBV6-6 with TRBJ1-2; possible D gene TRBD1, 6 bases. The CDR3 loop spans 14 amino acids. Trimming stripped 0 bases from V and 4 bases from J, with 9 bases between. Looked up from germline, CDR1 is MNHNY and CDR2 is SVGAGI (reference sequence). The CDR3 sequence: CASSYSGGPYGYTF. As DNA, the CDR3 is TGTGCCAGCAGTTACTCAGGGGGGCCCTATGGCTACACCTTC.

The chain couples TRBV7-8 to TRBJ2-3; no firm D call. CDR3 length: 15 residues. V was clipped by 6 bases and J by 2 bases, with 15 bases between them. In germline, CDR1 is SGHVS, CDR2 FQNEAQ. The CDR3 region is CASRIRILTTDTQYF. CDR3 in DNA: TGTGCCAGCAGAATACGAATCCTTACCACAGATACGCAGTATTTT.

This chain links TRBV28 with TRBJ1-2; D is unclear. Germline V gene data show CDR1 as MDHEN and CDR2 as SYDVKM. The CDR3 is 12 residues long. V gave up 7 bases and J gave up 8 bases, with 14 bases separating them. CDR3 in amino acids: CASKTFTNGYTF. CDR3 sequence (DNA): TGTGCCAGCAAAACCTTTACGAACGGCTACACCTTC.

The J gene is TRBJ2-3, the V gene TRBV5-1, with D maybe TRBD1 (6 bases). V was shortened by 1 base and J by 3 bases, with 15 bases between the two germline ends. In germline, CDR1 is SGHRS, CDR2 YFSETQ. The CDR3 is 16 residues long. The CDR3 nucleotides are TGCGCCAGCAGCTTGTCCGGGGCAGGGGTGACAGATACGCAGTATTTT. It yields the protein CASSLSGAGVTDTQYF.

This clone was detected once. This chain joins TRBV10-3 and TRBJ1-1; no definite D call. The germline V and J ends were trimmed by 0 bases and 5 bases, with 13 bases remaining between them. This CDR3 spans 15 amino acids. Germline V gene sequence: CDR1 ENHRY, CDR2 SYGVKD. The DNA for the CDR3 is TGTGCCATCAGTGAGTCCCGGCCACTGGGGACTGAAGCTTTCTTT. It yields the protein CAISESRPLGTEAFF.

This clone was seen only once. The rearrangement joins TRBV5-1 to TRBJ1-2; 7 bases line up with TRBD1. CDR1 and CDR2 (germline): SGHRS, YFSETQ. This CDR3 region has 15 residues. Trimming at V came to 1 base and at J to 6 bases, leaving 9 bases not matched to a gene. CDR3 sequence: CASSLFARGGNGYTF. The DNA of the CDR3 is TGCGCCAGCAGCTTGTTCGCCAGGGGGGGAAATGGCTACACCTTC.

This clone was picked up a small number of times. This chain uses TRBV24-1 with TRBJ2-1, with D possibly being TRBD1 (8 bases). V was pared by 3 bases and J by 4 bases, with 15 bases between. Germline CDR1 and CDR2: KGHDR and SFDVKD. CDR3 length equals 16 residues. The chain's CDR3 is CATSDPGQGGYNEQFF. In DNA, the CDR3 is TGTGCCACCAGTGATCCCGGACAGGGAGGGTACAATGAGCAGTTCTTC.

The V gene is TRBV18, the J gene TRBJ1-1; TRBD1 is a possible D gene (5 bases). V was trimmed by 4 bases and J by 0 bases, leaving 12 bases between them. The CDR3 loop spans 15 amino acids. Germline CDR1 and CDR2: KGHSH and LQKENI. CDR3 bases: TGTGCCAGCTCACAACGGGGGGTTGTGAACACTGAAGCTTTCTTT. Translated, it gives CASSQRGVVNTEAFF.

CDR3 residues: CASSLLINEKLFF. The CDR3 DNA follows: TGCGCCAGCAGCCTCCTGATTAATGAAAAACTGTTTTTT. The genes are TRBV4-3 and TRBJ1-4; D remains ambiguous. Germline CDR1 is LGHNA and CDR2 is YSLEER. The CDR3 runs 13 residues. The V end was cut by 4 bases, the J end by 4 bases, with 7 bases between.

The chain uses TRBV9 and TRBJ1-6, with unresolved D. Trimming took off 0 bases at V and 9 bases at J, with 7 bases between the two ends. Germline assignment: CDR1 SGDLS and CDR2 YYNGEE. The CDR3 consists of 13 residues. CDR3 sequence (DNA): TGTGCCAGCAGCGTAGACACCGTTTCACCCCTCCACTTT. It codes for CASSVDTVSPLHF.

DNA for the CDR3: TGTGCCAGCAGCTTAGGCTGGGGGCAGTCCTACGAGCAGTACTTC. Translation: CASSLGWGQSYEQYF. This chain connects TRBV13 to TRBJ2-7; tentative D call: TRBD1 (6 bases). The V end was cut by 0 bases, the J end by 1 base, with 10 bases between. The CDR3 runs to 15 residues. The germline V gene encodes CDR1 PRHDT and CDR2 FYEKMQ (reference sequence).

The rearrangement links TRBV5-1 to TRBJ2-3, with TRBD2 identical over 12 bases. Germline V gives CDR1 SGHRS, CDR2 YFSETQ. V dropped 3 bases and J dropped 1; count of bases not matched to a gene: 0. The CDR3 spans 15 residues. DNA of the CDR3: TGCGCCAGCAGCTGGACTAGCGGGGGCACAGATACGCAGTATTTT. It is translated as CASSWTSGGTDTQYF.

The chain combines TRBV7-8 with TRBJ1-1, with D unresolved. V gave up 1 base and J gave up 1 base, with 22 bases separating them. Per the germline V gene, CDR1 is SGHVS and CDR2 is FQNEAQ. CDR3 length: 19 residues. CDR3 region: CASSLGLGRESVANTEAFF. CDR3 DNA sequence: TGTGCCAGCAGCTTAGGGTTAGGGAGGGAGTCAGTTGCGAACACTGAAGCTTTCTTT. Variable domain in full (rest from reference TRBV7-8 and TRBJ1-1): GAGVSQSPRYKVAKRGQDVALRCDPISGHVSLFWYQQALGQGPEFLTYFQNEAQLDKSGLPSDRFFAERPEGSVSTLKIQRTQQEDSAVYLCASSLGLGRESVANTEAFFGQGTRLTVV.

To note about this clone: This CDR3 is also generated by other DNA sequences in the sample. The genes are TRBV5-1 and TRBJ2-7, with 9 bases matching TRBD1. The CDR3 runs to 13 residues. The V segment lost 0 bases and the J segment 6 bases; nucleotides outside the gene matches: 1. Germline V gene sequence: CDR1 SGHRS, CDR2 YFSETQ. The CDR3 region is CASSLGQGGEQYV. For the CDR3, the DNA is TGCGCCAGCAGCTTGGGACAGGGGGGCGAGCAGTACGTC.